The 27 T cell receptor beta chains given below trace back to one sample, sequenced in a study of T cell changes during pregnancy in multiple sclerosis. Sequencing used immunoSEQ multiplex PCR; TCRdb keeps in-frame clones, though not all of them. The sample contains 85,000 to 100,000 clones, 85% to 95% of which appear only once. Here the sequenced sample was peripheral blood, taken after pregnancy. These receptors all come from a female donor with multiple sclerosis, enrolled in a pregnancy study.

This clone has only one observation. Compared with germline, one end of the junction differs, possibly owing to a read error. The DNA for the CDR3 is TGTGCCAGCAGCAGGGCTACAATCAGCCCGGACAATTTT. Its translation: CASSRATISPDNF. The chain employs TRBV28 and TRBJ1-5; D might be TRBD1 (5 bases). The length of the CDR3 is 13 residues. From germline, CDR1 is MDHEN and CDR2 SYDVKM.

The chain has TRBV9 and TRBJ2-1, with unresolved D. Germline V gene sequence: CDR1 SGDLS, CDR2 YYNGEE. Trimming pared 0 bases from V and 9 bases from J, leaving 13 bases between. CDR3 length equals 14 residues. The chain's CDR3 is CASSVARVNGEQFF. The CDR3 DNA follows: TGTGCCAGCAGCGTAGCACGGGTTAATGGTGAGCAGTTCTTC.

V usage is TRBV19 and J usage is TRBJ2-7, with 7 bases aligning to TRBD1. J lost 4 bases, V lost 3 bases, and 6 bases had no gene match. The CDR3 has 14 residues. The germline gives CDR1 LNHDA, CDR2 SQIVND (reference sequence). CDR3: CASSMKGATYEQYF. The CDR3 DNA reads TGTGCCAGTAGTATGAAGGGGGCTACATACGAGCAGTACTTC.

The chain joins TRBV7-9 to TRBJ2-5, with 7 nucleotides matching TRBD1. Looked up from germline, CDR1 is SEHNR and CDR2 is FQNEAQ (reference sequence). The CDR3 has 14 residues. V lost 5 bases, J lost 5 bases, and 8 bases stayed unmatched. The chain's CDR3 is CASSPDRARETQYF. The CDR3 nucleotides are TGTGCCAGCAGCCCAGACAGGGCACGGGAGACCCAGTACTTC.

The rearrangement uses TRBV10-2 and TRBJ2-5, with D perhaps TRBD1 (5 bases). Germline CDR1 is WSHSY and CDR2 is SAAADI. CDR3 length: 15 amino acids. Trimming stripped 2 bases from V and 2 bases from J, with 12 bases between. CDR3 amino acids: CASSEAGFNQETQYF. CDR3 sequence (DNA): TGCGCCAGCAGTGAGGCAGGGTTTAATCAAGAGACCCAGTACTTC.

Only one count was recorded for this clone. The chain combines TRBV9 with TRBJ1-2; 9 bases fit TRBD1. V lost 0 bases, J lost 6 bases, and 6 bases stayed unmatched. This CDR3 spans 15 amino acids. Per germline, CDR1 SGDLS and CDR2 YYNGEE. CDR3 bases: TGTGCCAGCAGCGTAGCTGGAACAGGGGGCCATGGCTACACCTTC. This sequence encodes CASSVAGTGGHGYTF.

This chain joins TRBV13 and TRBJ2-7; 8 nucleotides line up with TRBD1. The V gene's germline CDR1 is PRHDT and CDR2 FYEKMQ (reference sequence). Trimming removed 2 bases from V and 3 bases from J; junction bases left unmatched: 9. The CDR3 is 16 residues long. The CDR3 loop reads CASSLIRTGMYYEQYF. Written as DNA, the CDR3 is TGTGCCAGCAGCTTAATTAGGACAGGGATGTACTACGAGCAGTACTTC.

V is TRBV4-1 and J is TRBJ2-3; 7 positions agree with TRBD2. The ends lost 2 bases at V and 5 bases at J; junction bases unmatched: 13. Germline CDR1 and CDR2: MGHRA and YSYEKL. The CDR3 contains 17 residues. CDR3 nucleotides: TGCGCCAGCAGCCAAAGCTACCGGACTAGTGACCGAGATACGCAGTATTTT. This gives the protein CASSQSYRTSDRDTQYF.

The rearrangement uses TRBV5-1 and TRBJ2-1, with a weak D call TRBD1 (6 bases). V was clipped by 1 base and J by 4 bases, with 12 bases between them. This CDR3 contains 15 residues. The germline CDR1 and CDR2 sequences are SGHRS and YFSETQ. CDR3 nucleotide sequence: TGCGCCAGCAGCTTGTCAGGGGCGACTTACAATGAGCAGTTCTTC. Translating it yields CASSLSGATYNEQFF.

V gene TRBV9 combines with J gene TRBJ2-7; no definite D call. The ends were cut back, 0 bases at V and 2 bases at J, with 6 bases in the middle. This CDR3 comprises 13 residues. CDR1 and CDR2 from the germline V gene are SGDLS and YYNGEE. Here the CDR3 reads CASSVDVAYEQYF. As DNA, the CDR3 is TGTGCCAGCAGCGTAGACGTAGCCTACGAGCAGTACTTC.

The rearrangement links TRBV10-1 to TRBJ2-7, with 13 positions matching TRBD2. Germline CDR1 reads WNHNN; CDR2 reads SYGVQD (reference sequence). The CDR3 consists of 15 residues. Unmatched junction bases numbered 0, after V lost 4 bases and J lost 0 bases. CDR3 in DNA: TGCGCCAGCAGTGGGACTAGCGGGAGCTCCTACGAGCAGTACTTC. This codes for CASSGTSGSSYEQYF.

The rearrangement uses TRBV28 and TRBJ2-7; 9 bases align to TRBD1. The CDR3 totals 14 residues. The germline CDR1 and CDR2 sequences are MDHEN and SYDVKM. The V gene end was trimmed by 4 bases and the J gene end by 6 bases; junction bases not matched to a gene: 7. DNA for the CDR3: TGTGCCAGCAGTTGGGGGGACAGGGAGTCCGAGCAGTACTTC. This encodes CASSWGDRESEQYF.

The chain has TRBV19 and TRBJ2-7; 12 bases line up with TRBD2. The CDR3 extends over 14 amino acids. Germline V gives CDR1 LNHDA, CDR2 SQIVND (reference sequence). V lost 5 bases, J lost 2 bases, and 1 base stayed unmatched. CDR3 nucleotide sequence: TGTGCCAGTAGTTGGACTAGCGGGACCTACGAGCAGTACTTC. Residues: CASSWTSGTYEQYF.

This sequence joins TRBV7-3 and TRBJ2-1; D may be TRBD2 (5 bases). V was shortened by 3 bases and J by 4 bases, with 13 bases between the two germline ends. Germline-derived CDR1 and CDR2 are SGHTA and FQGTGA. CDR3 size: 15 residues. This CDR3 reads CASSLTNSVYNEQFF. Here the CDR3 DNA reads TGTGCCAGCAGCTTGACTAATTCGGTTTACAATGAGCAGTTCTTC.

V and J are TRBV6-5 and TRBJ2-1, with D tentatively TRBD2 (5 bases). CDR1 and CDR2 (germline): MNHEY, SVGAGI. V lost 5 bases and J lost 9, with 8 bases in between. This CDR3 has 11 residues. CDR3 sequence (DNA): TGTGCCAGCAGTCCCGGGGTTGAGCAGTTCTTC. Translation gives CASSPGVEQFF.

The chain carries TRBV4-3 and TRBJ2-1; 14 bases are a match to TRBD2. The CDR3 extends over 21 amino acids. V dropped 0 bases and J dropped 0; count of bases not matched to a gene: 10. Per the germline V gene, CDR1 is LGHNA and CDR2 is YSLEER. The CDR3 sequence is CASSQDAVGTSGGSSYNEQFF. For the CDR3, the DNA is TGCGCCAGCAGCCAAGACGCAGTTGGGACTAGCGGGGGCAGCTCCTACAATGAGCAGTTCTTC.

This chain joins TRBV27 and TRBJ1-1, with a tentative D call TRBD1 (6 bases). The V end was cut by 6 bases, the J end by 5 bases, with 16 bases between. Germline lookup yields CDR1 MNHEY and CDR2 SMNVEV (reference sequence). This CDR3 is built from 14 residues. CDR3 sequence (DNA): TGTGCCAGCAGCGGGGGGCGGGCGACAACTGAAGCTTTCTTT. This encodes CASSGGRATTEAFF.

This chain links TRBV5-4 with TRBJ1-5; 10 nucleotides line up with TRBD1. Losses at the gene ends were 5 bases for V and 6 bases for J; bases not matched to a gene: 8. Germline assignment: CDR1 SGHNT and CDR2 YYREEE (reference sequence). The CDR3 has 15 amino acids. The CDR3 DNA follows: TGTGCCAGCAGTGCCGGGACAGGGGTAGGTCAGCCCCAGCATTTT. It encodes CASSAGTGVGQPQHF.

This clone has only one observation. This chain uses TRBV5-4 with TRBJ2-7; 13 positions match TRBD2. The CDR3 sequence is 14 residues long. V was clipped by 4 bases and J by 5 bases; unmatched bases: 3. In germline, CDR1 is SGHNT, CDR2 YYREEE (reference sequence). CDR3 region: CASSQGLAGHEQYF. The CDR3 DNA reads TGTGCCAGCAGCCAGGGACTAGCGGGACACGAGCAGTACTTC. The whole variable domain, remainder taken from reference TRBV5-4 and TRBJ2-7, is ETGVTQSPTHLIKTRGQQVTLRCSSQSGHNTVSWYQQALGQGPQFIFQYYREEENGRGNFPPRFSGLQFPNYSSELNVNALELDDSALYLCASSQGLAGHEQYFGPGTRLTVT.

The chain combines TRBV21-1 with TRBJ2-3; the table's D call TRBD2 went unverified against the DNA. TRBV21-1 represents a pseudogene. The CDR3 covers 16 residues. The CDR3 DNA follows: TGTGCCAGCAGCAAAAGACTGCGGGAGTGTACAGATACGCAGTATTTT. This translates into CASSKRLRECTDTQYF.

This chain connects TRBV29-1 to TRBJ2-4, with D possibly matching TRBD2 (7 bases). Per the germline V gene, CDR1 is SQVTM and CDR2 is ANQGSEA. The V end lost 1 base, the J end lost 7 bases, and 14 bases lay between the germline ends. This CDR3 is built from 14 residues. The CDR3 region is CSVEGRGGGNIQYF. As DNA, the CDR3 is TGCAGCGTTGAAGGGAGGGGGGGAGGCAACATTCAGTACTTC.

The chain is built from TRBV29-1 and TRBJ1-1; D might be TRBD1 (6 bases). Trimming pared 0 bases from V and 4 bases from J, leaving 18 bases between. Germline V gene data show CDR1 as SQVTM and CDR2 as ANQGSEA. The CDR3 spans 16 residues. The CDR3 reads CSVEDYLGTTGTEAFF. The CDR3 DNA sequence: TGCAGCGTTGAAGATTATTTAGGGACAACGGGCACTGAAGCTTTCTTT.

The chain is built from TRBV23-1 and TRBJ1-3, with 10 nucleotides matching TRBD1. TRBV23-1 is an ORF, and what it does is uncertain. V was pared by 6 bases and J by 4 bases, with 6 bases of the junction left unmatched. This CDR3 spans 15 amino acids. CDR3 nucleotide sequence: TGCGCCAGCAGACCCGACAGGGGGCCCGGAAACACCATATATTTT. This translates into CASRPDRGPGNTIYF.

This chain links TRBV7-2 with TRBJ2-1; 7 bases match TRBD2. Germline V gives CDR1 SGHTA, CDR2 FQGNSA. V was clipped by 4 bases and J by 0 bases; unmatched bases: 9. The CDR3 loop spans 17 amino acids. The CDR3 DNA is TGTGCCAGCAGCTCCCCCACGGGGGGACGCTCCTACAATGAGCAGTTCTTC. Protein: CASSSPTGGRSYNEQFF.

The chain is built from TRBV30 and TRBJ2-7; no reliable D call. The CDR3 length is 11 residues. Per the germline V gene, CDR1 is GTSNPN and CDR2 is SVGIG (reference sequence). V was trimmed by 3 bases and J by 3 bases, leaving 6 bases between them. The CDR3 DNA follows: TGTGCCTGGAGCCCGTTCTACGAGCAGTACTTC. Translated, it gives CAWSPFYEQYF.

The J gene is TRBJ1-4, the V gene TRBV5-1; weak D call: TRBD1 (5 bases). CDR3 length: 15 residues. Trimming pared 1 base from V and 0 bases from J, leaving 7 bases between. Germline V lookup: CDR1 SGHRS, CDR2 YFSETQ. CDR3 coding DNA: TGCGCCAGCAGCTTGTGGGGGGCAACTAATGAAAAACTGTTTTTT. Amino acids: CASSLWGATNEKLFF.

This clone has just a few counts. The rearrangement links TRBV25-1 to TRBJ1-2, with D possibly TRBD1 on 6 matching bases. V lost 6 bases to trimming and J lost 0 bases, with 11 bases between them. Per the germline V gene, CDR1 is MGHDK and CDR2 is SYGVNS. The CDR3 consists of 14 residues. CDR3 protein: CASRGHSANYGYTF. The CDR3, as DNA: TGTGCCAGCAGGGGACATTCAGCTAACTATGGCTACACCTTC.